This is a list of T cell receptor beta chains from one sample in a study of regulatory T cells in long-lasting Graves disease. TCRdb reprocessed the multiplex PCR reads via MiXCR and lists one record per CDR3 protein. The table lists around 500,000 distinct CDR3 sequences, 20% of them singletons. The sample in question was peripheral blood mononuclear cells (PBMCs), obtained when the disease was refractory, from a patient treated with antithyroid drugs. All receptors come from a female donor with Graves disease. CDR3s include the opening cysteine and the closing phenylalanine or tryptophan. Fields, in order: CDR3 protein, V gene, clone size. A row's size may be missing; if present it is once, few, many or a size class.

CDR3: CASSLGQSKDYNEQFF
V: TRBV12-3/TRBV12-4
size: few

CDR3: CASRPRINQPQHF
V: TRBV2
size: many

CDR3: CASSSLGSNEKLFF
V: TRBV11-2
size: many

CDR3: CASSEFRESYNEQFF
V: TRBV2
size: NA

CDR3: CASSSRGKSTSYGYTF
V: TRBV7-2
size: many

CDR3: CASSVEVTLSTGELFF
V: TRBV9
size: NA

CDR3: CASSFGTVRAKNIQYF
V: TRBV13
size: NA

CDR3: CASSEGIAPEFF
V: TRBV2
size: many

CDR3: CASRSGYGYTF
V: TRBV6-1
size: many

CDR3: CASSLSGTNHNEQFF
V: TRBV28
size: NA

CDR3: CATSSPQGYTEAFF
V: TRBV15
size: few

CDR3: CSARFAGQGGNQPQHF
V: TRBV20-1
size: NA

CDR3: CASSYRGQGGDTGELFF
V: TRBV6-1
size: NA

CDR3: CASSAPTGIGYEQYF
V: TRBV6-1
size: many

CDR3: CSAKTSGNSYEQYF
V: TRBV20-1
size: many

CDR3: CASSSGQYGVEQYF
V: TRBV27
size: NA

CDR3: CASSPQLLGRETQYF
V: TRBV7-3
size: many

CDR3: CGSRGQGYEQYF
V: TRBV12-3/TRBV12-4
size: NA

CDR3: CASAVGRGEQYF
V: TRBV12-5
size: many

CDR3: CASSQATQPQHF
V: TRBV3-1
size: many

CDR3: CASSPWTGKSSNSPLHF
V: TRBV18
size: many

CDR3: CASSPPWRPQHF
V: TRBV28
size: NA

CDR3: CASSPGGRAGEAQYF
V: TRBV14
size: NA

CDR3: CSARTRDQRLEQYF
V: TRBV20-1
size: NA

CDR3: CASSFNRVSGYTF
V: TRBV5-1
size: many

CDR3: CASSYRESYEQYF
V: TRBV6-5
size: many

CDR3: CASSFLAGAHNEQFF
V: TRBV28
size: NA

CDR3: CSARTLYNQPQHF
V: TRBV20-1
size: NA

CDR3: CASSQEPGRRTDTQYF
V: TRBV3-1
size: NA

CDR3: CASSFGGQEGFYEQFF
V: TRBV12-3/TRBV12-4
size: NA

CDR3: CASSAGRGQPQHF
V: TRBV7-9
size: NA

CDR3: CASSDVTAAVQDGYTF
V: TRBV12-3/TRBV12-4
size: many

CDR3: CASSPRTGNNSPLHF
V: TRBV4-1
size: NA

CDR3: CASRGVAGGGHEQYF
V: TRBV27
size: NA

CDR3: CASNPTGSTEAFF
V: TRBV6-1
size: many

CDR3: CSARSSVAKNIQYF
V: TRBV20-1
size: many

CDR3: CASTSADRPRDGYTF
V: TRBV7-9
size: many

CDR3: CASSIGLSSYNEQFF
V: TRBV19
size: NA

CDR3: CATSRVGTDTQYF
V: TRBV24-1
size: many

CDR3: CSVAAGAAHETQYF
V: TRBV29-1
size: many

CDR3: CASSFPGSYEQYF
V: TRBV28
size: many

CDR3: CSARGGQGVGEQYF
V: TRBV20-1
size: NA

CDR3: CASSFTGTGRYEQYF
V: TRBV7-9
size: few

CDR3: CASKSRVSYEQYF
V: TRBV5-1
size: many

CDR3: CASSYFGQANQPQHF
V: TRBV6-5
size: few

CDR3: CASTPLAFEGGELFF
V: TRBV12-3/TRBV12-4
size: NA

CDR3: CASSGVNRGNYGYTF
V: TRBV9
size: NA

CDR3: CASSLVQGAFEQYF
V: TRBV7-6
size: few

CDR3: CASRADSSGANVLTF
V: TRBV7-3
size: many

CDR3: CASSGSSGRLNEQFF
V: TRBV2
size: few

CDR3: CSARVGTGNTIYF
V: TRBV20-1
size: NA

CDR3: CASSLEGSRWGYTF
V: TRBV5-1
size: few

CDR3: CASSLSWATGEQYF
V: TRBV28
size: many

CDR3: CSARVLAGQETQYF
V: TRBV20-1
size: many

CDR3: CASSLTSGVSYNEQFF
V: TRBV5-6
size: NA

CDR3: CAAGQGLGPQHF
V: TRBV6-1
size: NA